The T cell receptor beta chain under discussion was sequenced for a study of blood T cell repertoires in COVID-19 (dated by TCRdb to 2020 to 2021). Notes on the research overall: Samples covering the acute and convalescent phases of COVID-19 were provided by collaborators in the United States, Italy and Spain. The dataset comprised deeply sampled blood TCRbeta repertoires from subjects exposed to, actively infected with, or recovered from COVID-19. The repertoires were made available in a free public database intended to serve as a resource for research on the immune response to SARS-CoV-2. The sample metadata nearly always contained a de-identified subject ID, COVID-19 status, age in years and sex. Where available, HLA class I and class II types were taken from metadata supplied by the sample provider and were not determined by assay-based typing. The prospective study material was composed of cDNA or gDNA derived from T cells, B-cell-depleted T cells, or PBMCs. Samples were obtained from the ongoing ImmuneRACE study (first 160 participants) and from over a thousand subjects provided by 6 global collaborators.

Concerning this clone itself: The antigen it binds to is not known. Base qualities are not at hand, and no much larger clone is one base apart. This sample also contains other DNA sequences that code for the same CDR3.

What the study reported, not specific to this receptor: The amount of clinical and demographic metadata varied by source and participant and was provided uncurated.

At one collaborating source in Seattle, patients were enrolled during active infection and were followed longitudinally through the course of disease. The collaborating institutions used their own protocols to collect whole blood in K2EDTA tubes. Collaborator samples were shipped for TCRbeta analysis as frozen whole blood, isolated PBMCs, or DNA extracted from either sample type. Trimming costs V 2 bases and J 7 bases, and their ends lie 10 bases apart. Via the germline V gene, CDR1 is SGHRS and CDR2 YFSETQ. The CDR3 numbers 14 residues from cysteine through phenylalanine. Only the CDR3 DNA stays, 42 bases, in frame from base 1. The immunoSEQ Assay, a bias-controlled multiplex PCR, was used to amplify TCRbeta CDR3 regions from genomic DNA. Turning to the authors' computational methods: Within the assay, amplification of reference gene primers was used to estimate how many nucleated cells each sample contained. To quantify the absolute abundance of each unique TCRbeta CDR3 rearrangement, sequence reads were collapsed and filtered. Productive Simpson clonality was computed per sample as the square root of Simpson's diversity index over productive rearrangements. TCRdb took over this immuneACCESS table, retaining in-frame rearrangements with V and J assigned. Such tables are incomplete; in checked studies, under half of the missing clones stem from an unresolved V gene, and the remainder is unexplained. The D gene and trimming were derived from the DNA, and the V and J assignments and clone size from that table. This sample gives 30,000 to 35,000 clones in total; over 75% of them show up just once. The top ten clonotypes cover approximately 7.9% of the sample.

Sequenced input: peripheral blood. The chain links TRBV5-1 with TRBJ1-6, with an unclear D gene assignment. This clonotype was sampled from a man aged 60 to 75 with COVID-19, enrolled during active disease. The DNA reads TGCGCCAGCAGCTTAGAGACGACAAATTCACCCCTCCACTTT. Translated, it gives CASSLETTNSPLHF.